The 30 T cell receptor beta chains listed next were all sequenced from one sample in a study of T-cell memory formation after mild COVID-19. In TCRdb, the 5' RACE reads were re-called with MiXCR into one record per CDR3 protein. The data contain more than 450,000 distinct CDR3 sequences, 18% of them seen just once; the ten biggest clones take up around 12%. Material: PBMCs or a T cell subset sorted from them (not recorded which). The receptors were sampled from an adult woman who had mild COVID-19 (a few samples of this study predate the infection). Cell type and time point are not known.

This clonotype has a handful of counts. CDR3 loop: CASSLAGAITGELFF. For the CDR3, the DNA is TGTGCCAGCAGTCTAGCGGGGGCCATCACCGGGGAGCTGTTTTTT. The chain uses TRBV7-8 and TRBJ2-2; 10 nucleotides align to TRBD2. CDR3 length: 15 residues. Per the germline V gene, CDR1 is SGHVS and CDR2 is FQNEAQ. With 6 bases clipped from V and 4 bases from J, the junction kept 5 bases outside the gene matches. The whole variable domain, filled in from reference TRBV7-8 and TRBJ2-2, reads GAGVSQSPRYKVAKRGQDVALRCDPISGHVSLFWYQQALGQGPEFLTYFQNEAQLDKSGLPSDRFFAERPEGSVSTLKIQRTQQEDSAVYLCASSLAGAITGELFFGEGSRLTVL.

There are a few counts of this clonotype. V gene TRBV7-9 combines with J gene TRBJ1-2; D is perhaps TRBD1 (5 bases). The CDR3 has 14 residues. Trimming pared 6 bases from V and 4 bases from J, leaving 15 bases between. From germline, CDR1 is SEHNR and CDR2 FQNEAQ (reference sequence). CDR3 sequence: CASRGEDKTYGYTF. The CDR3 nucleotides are TGTGCCAGCAGAGGGGAGGACAAGACCTATGGCTACACCTTC.

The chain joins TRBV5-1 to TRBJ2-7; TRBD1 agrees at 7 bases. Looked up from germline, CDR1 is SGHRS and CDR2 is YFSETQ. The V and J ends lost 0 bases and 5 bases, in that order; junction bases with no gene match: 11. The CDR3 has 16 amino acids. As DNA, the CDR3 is TGCGCCAGCAGCTTGGCCGTTGGCAGGGGGATCAACGAGCAGTACTTC. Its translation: CASSLAVGRGINEQYF.

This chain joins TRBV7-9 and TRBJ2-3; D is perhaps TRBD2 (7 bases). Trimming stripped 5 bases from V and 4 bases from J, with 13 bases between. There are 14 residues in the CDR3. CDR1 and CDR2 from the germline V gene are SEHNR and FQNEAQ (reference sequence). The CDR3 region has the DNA TGTGCCAGCAGCGGTAGGGGGGGTGCAGATACGCAGTATTTT. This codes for CASSGRGGADTQYF. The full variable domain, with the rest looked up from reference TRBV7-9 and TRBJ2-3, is DTGVSQNPRHKITKRGQNVTFRCDPISEHNRLYWYRQTLGQGPEFLTYFQNEAQLEKSRLLSDRFSAERPKGSFSTLEIQRTEQGDSAMYLCASSGRGGADTQYFGPGTRLTVL.

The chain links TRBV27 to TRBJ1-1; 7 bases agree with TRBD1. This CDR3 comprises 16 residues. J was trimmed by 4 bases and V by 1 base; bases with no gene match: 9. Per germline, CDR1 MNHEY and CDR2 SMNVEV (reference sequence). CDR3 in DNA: TGTGCCAGCAGTTTATATAGTCCTGGGACAGCCACTGAAGCTTTCTTT. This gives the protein CASSLYSPGTATEAFF.

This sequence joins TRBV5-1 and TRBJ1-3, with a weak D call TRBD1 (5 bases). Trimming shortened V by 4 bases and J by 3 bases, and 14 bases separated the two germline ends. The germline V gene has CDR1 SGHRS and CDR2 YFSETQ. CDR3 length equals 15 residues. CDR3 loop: CASSEGSFGGNTIYF. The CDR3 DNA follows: TGCGCCAGCAGCGAGGGGAGTTTCGGTGGAAACACCATATATTTT.

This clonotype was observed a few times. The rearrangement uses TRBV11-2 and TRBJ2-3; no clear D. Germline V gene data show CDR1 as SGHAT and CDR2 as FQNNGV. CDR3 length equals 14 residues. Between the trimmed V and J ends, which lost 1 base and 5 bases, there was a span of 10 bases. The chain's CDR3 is CASSLGQTGDTQYF. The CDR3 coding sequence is TGTGCCAGCAGCTTAGGGCAAACGGGAGATACGCAGTATTTT.

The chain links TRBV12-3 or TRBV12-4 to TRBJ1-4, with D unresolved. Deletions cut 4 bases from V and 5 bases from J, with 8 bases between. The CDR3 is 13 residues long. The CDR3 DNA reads TGTGCCAGCAGTTCCGAATTAAATGAAAAACTGTTTTTT. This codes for CASSSELNEKLFF.

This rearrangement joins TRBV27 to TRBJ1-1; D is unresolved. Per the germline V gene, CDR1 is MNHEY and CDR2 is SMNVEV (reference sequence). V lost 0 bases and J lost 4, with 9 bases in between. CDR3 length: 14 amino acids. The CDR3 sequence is CASSLSSWGTEAFF. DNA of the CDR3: TGTGCCAGCAGTTTATCTTCGTGGGGCACTGAAGCTTTCTTT.

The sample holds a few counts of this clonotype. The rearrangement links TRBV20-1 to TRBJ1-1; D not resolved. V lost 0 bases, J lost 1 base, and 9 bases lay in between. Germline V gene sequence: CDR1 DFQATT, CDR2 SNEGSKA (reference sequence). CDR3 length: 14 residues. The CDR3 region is CSARDRLKNTEAFF. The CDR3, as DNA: TGCAGTGCTAGAGATCGACTCAAGAACACTGAAGCTTTCTTT.

This CDR3 is CASSLWGHTEAFF. The CDR3 DNA follows: TGCGCCAGCAGCTTGTGGGGACACACTGAAGCTTTCTTT. V usage is TRBV5-1 and J usage is TRBJ1-1, with D possibly TRBD1 on 5 matching bases. The V end lost 1 base, the J end lost 3 bases, and 7 bases lay between the germline ends. The CDR3 is made up of 13 amino acids. Germline V gives CDR1 SGHRS, CDR2 YFSETQ.

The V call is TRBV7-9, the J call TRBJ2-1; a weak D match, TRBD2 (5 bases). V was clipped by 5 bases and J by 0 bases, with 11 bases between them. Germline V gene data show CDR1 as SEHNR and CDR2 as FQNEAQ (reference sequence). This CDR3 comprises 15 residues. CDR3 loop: CASSPGISSYNEQFF. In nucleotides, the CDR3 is TGTGCCAGCAGCCCGGGGATTAGCTCCTACAATGAGCAGTTCTTC. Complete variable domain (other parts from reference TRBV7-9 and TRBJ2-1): DTGVSQNPRHKITKRGQNVTFRCDPISEHNRLYWYRQTLGQGPEFLTYFQNEAQLEKSRLLSDRFSAERPKGSFSTLEIQRTEQGDSAMYLCASSPGISSYNEQFFGPGTRLTVL.

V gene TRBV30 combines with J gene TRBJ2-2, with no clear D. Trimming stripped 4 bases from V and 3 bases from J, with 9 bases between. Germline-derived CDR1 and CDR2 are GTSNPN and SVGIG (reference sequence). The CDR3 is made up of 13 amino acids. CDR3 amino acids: CAWKMAYTGELFF. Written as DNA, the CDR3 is TGTGCCTGGAAGATGGCCTACACCGGGGAGCTGTTTTTT.

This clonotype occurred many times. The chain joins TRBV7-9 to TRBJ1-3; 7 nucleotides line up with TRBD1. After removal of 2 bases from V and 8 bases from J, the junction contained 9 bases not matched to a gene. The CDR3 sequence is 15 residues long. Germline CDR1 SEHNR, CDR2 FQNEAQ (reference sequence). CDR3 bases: TGTGCCAGCAGCTTATCTCGACAGGGAGGGGACACCATATATTTT. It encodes CASSLSRQGGDTIYF. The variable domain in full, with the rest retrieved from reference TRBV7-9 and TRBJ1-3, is DTGVSQNPRHKITKRGQNVTFRCDPISEHNRLYWYRQTLGQGPEFLTYFQNEAQLEKSRLLSDRFSAERPKGSFSTLEIQRTEQGDSAMYLCASSLSRQGGDTIYFGEGSWLTVV.

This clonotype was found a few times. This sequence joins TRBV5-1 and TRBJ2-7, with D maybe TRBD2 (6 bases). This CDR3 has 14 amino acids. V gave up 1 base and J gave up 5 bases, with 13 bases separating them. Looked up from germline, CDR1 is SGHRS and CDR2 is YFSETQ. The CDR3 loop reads CASSLTAREDEQYF. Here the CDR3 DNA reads TGCGCCAGCAGCTTGACAGCGAGGGAGGACGAGCAGTACTTC.

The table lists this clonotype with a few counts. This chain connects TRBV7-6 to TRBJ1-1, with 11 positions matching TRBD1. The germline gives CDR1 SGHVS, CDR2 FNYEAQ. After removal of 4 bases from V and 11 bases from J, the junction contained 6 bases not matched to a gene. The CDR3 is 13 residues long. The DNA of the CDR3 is TGTGCCAGCAGCTCTGGGGACAGGGGGGGTGCTTTCTTT. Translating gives CASSSGDRGGAFF.

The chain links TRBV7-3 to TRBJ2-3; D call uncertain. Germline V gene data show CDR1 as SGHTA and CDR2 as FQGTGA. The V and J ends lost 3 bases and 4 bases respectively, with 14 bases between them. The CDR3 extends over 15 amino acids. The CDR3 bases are TGTGCCAGCAGCTTTTTCGCCCCGGACCCAGATACGCAGTATTTT. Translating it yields CASSFFAPDPDTQYF.

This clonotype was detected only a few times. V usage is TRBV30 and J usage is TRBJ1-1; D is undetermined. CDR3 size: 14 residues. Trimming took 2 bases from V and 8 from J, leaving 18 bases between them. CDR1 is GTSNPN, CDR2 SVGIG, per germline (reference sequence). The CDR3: CAWSRSPRRSEAFF. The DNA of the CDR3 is TGTGCCTGGAGTAGGAGTCCTAGACGGTCAGAAGCTTTCTTT.

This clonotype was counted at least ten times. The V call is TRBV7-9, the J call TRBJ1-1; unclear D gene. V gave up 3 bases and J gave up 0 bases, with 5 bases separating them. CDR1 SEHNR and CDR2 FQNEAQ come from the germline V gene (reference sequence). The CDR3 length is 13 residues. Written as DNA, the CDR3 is TGTGCCAGCAGCTTGACGGTGAACACTGAAGCTTTCTTT. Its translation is CASSLTVNTEAFF. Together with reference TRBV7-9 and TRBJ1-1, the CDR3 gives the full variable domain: DTGVSQNPRHKITKRGQNVTFRCDPISEHNRLYWYRQTLGQGPEFLTYFQNEAQLEKSRLLSDRFSAERPKGSFSTLEIQRTEQGDSAMYLCASSLTVNTEAFFGQGTRLTVV.

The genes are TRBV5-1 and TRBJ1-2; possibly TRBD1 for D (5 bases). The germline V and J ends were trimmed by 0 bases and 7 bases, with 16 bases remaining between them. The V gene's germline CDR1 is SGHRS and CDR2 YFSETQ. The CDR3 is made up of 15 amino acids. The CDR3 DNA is TGCGCCAGCAGCTTGGTTGTAGGGGACTACACTGGCTACACCTTC. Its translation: CASSLVVGDYTGYTF. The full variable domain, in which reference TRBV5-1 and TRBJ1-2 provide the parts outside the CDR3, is KAGVTQTPRYLIKTRGQQVTLSCSPISGHRSVSWYQQTPGQGLQFLFEYFSETQRNKGNFPGRFSGRQFSNSRSEMNVSTLELGDSALYLCASSLVVGDYTGYTFGSGTRLTVV.

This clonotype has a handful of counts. CDR3 DNA: TGTGCCAGCCGTCGGACAGGGGAAGACCAAGAGACCCAGTACTTC. Protein product: CASRRTGEDQETQYF. The chain employs TRBV13 and TRBJ2-5, with 9 bases lining up with TRBD1. V lost 8 bases to trimming and J lost 0 bases; unmatched junction nucleotides: 7. Germline V gene data show CDR1 as PRHDT and CDR2 as FYEKMQ (reference sequence). The CDR3 totals 15 residues.

CDR3 residues: CARKDSGKIYEQYF. In DNA form, the CDR3 reads TGTGCCAGAAAAGATAGCGGGAAGATTTACGAGCAGTACTTC. The genes are TRBV6-4 and TRBJ2-7, with 8 bases matching TRBD2. The CDR3 extends over 14 amino acids. With V trimmed by 9 bases and J by 4 bases, 11 bases remained unmatched. The germline V gene has CDR1 MRHNA and CDR2 SNTAGT.

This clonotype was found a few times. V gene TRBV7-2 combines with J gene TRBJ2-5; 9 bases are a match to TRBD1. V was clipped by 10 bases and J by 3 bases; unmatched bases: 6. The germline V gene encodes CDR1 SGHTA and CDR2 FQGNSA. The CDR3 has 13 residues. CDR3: CATLRTGEETQYF. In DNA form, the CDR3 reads TGTGCCACCTTACGGACAGGGGAAGAGACCCAGTACTTC.

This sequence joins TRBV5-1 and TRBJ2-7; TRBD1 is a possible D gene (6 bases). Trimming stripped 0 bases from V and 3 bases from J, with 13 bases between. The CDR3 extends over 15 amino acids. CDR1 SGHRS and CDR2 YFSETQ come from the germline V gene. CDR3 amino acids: CASSLEQGRFYEQYF. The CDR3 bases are TGCGCCAGCAGCTTGGAGCAGGGGCGGTTCTACGAGCAGTACTTC.

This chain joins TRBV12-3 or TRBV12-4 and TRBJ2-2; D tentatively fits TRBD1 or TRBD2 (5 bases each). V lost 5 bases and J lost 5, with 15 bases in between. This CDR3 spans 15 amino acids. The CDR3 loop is CASSPGTEGTGELFF. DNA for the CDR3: TGTGCCAGCAGTCCCGGGACCGAAGGGACCGGGGAGCTGTTTTTT.

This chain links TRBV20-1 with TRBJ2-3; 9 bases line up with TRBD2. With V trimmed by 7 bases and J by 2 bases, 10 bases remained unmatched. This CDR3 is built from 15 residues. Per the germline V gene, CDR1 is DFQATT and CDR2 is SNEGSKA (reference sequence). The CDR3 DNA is TGCAGTGTACCCCGACTAGCGGTTTTCACAGATACGCAGTATTTT. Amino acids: CSVPRLAVFTDTQYF.

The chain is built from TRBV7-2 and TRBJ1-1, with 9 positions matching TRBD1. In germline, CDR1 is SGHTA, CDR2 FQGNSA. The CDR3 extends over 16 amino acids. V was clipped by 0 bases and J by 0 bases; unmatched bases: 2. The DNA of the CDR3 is TGTGCCAGCAGCTTAGCGGGACAGGGTGTGAACACTGAAGCTTTCTTT. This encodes CASSLAGQGVNTEAFF.

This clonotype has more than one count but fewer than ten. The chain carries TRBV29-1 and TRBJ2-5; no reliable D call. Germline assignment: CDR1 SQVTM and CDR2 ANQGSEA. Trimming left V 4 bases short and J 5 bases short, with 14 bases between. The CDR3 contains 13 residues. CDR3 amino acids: CSVGQGNGETQYF. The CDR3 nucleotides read TGCAGCGTTGGTCAAGGGAACGGCGAGACCCAGTACTTC.

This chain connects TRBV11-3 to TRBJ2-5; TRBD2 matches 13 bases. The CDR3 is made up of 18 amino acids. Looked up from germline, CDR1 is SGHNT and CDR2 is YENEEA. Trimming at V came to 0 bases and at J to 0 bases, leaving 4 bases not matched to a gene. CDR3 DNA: TGTGCCAGCAGCTTAGATCCAGGGACTAGCGGGGACCAAGAGACCCAGTACTTC. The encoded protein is CASSLDPGTSGDQETQYF.

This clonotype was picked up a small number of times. Here the CDR3 reads CASSERQGAGTEAFF. CDR3 DNA sequence: TGTGCCAGCAGTGAAAGGCAGGGGGCGGGAACTGAAGCTTTCTTT. The chain employs TRBV2 and TRBJ1-1; 8 bases match TRBD1. This CDR3 has 15 residues. Germline loops: CDR1 SNHLY, CDR2 FYNNEI. V shed 2 bases, J shed 5 bases, and the junction held 7 bases outside the gene matches.